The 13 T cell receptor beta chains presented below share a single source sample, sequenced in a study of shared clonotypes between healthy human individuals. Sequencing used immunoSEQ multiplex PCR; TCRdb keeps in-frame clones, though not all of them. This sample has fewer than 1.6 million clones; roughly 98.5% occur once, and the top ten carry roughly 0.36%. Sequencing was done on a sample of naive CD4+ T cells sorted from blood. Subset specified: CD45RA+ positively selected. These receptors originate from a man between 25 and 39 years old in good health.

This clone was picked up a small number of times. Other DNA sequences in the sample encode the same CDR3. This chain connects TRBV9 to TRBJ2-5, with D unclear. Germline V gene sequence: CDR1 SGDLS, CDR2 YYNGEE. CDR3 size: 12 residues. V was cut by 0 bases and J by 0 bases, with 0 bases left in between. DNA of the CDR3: TGTGCCAGCAGCGTAGACCAAGAGACCCAGTACTTC. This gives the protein CASSVDQETQYF.

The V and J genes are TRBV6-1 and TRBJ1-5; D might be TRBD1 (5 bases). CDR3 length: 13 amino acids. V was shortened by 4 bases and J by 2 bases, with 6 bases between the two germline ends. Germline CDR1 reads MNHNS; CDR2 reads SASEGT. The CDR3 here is CASSVQGNQPQHF. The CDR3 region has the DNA TGTGCCAGCAGTGTACAGGGCAATCAGCCCCAGCATTTT.

The CDR3 reads CASSSLSSGDSTDTQYF. CDR3 in DNA: TGCGCCAGCAGCTCCCTTAGCAGCGGGGACAGCACAGATACGCAGTATTTT. This rearrangement joins TRBV5-1 to TRBJ2-3; 7 positions agree with TRBD2. Germline CDR1 is SGHRS and CDR2 is YFSETQ. The V gene end was trimmed by 3 bases and the J gene end by 0 bases; junction bases not matched to a gene: 10. This CDR3 has 17 residues.

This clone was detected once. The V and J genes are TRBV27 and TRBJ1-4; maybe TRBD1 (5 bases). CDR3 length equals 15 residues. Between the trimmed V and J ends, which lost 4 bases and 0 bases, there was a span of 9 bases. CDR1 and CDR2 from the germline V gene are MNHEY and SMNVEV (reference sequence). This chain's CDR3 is CASSSTGATNEKLFF. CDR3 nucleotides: TGTGCCAGCAGTTCTACAGGTGCAACTAATGAAAAACTGTTTTTT. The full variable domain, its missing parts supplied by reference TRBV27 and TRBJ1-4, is EAQVTQNPRYLITVTGKKLTVTCSQNMNHEYMSWYRQDPGLGLRQIYYSMNVEVTDKGDVPEGYKVSRKEKRNFPLILESPSPNQTSLYFCASSSTGATNEKLFFGSGTQLSVL.

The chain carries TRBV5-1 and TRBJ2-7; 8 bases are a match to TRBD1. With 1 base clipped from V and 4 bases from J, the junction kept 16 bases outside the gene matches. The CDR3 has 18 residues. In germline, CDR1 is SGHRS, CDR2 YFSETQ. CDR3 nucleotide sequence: TGCGCCAGCAGCTTGCCTAAAGAGACAGGGGTGTACGGATACGAGCAGTACTTC. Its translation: CASSLPKETGVYGYEQYF.

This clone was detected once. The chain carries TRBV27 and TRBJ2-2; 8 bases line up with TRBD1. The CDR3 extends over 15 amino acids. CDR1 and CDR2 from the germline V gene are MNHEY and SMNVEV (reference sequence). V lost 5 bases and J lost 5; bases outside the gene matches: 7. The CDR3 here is CASSETGTGTGELFF. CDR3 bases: TGTGCCAGCAGTGAGACAGGGACAGGAACCGGGGAGCTGTTTTTT.

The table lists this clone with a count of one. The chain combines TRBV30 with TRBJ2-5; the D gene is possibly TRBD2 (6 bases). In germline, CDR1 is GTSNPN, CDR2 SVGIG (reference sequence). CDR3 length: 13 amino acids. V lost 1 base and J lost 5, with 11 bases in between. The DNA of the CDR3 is TGTGCCTGGAGTGCCCTTGGAGGGGAGACCCAGTACTTC. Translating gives CAWSALGGETQYF.

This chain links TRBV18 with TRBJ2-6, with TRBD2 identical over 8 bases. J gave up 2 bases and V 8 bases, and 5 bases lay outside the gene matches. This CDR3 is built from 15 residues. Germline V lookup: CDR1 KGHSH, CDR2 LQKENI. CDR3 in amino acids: CASPGGGAGANVLTF. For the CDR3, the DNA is TGTGCCAGCCCCGGGGGGGGAGCTGGGGCCAACGTCCTGACTTTC.

The CDR3 loop is CASSTRTGFPTFLGYTF. The CDR3 DNA is TGTGCCAGCAGCACCAGGACAGGGTTTCCGACTTTTTTGGGCTACACCTTC. The chain uses TRBV11-2 and TRBJ1-2; TRBD1 matches at 8 bases. CDR1 and CDR2 (germline): SGHAT, FQNNGV. V lost 5 bases, J lost 8 bases, and 19 bases stayed unmatched. The CDR3 sequence is 17 residues long. Full variable domain (remainder filled in from reference TRBV11-2 and TRBJ1-2): EAGVAQSPRYKIIEKRQSVAFWCNPISGHATLYWYQQILGQGPKLLIQFQNNGVVDDSQLPKDRFSAERLKGVDSTLKIQPAKLEDSAVYLCASSTRTGFPTFLGYTFGSGTRLTVV.

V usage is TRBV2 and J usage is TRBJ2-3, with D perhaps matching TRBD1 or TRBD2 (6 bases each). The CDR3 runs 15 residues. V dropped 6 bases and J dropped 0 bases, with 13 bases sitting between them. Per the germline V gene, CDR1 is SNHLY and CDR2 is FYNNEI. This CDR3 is CASREGGPSTDTQYF. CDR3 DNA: TGTGCCAGCAGGGAGGGGGGTCCTAGCACAGATACGCAGTATTTT.

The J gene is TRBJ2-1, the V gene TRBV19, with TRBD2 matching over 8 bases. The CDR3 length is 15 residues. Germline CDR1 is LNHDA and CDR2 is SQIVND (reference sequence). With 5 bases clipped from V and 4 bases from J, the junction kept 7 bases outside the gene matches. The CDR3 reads CASSPRVAGYNEQFF. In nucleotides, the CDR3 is TGTGCCAGTAGTCCCCGGGTAGCGGGGTACAATGAGCAGTTCTTC.

Here the CDR3 reads CASSIDRYEQYF. The CDR3 nucleotides are TGTGCCAGCTCAATAGACAGGTACGAGCAGTACTTC. The chain couples TRBV18 to TRBJ2-7; tentative D call: TRBD1 (6 bases). CDR1 is KGHSH, CDR2 LQKENI, per germline. Trimming cost V 5 bases and J 4 bases, with 9 bases left between them. This CDR3 is built from 12 residues.

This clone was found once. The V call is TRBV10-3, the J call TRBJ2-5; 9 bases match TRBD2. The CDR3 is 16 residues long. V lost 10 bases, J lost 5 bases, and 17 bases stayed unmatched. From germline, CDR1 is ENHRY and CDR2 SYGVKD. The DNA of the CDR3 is TGTGCCACCGAGGGGGGATCTAGCGGGAAGAGGGAGACCCAGTACTTC. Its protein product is CATEGGSSGKRETQYF.